These 6 T cell receptor beta chains originate from one sample sequenced in a study of shared clonotypes between healthy human individuals. Clones were read by immunoSEQ multiplex PCR, and TCRdb kept only the in-frame ones, dropping some. The sample gives 760,000 or so clones, approximately 97% of which show up once; under 0.25% is in the top ten. Naive CD8 cells, CD45RO-negative and positively selected for CCR7, excluded terminally differentiated effector memory CD45RA+ cells. Sample: naive CD8+ T cells sorted from blood. The receptor source for this set is a young man in good health.

V is TRBV18 and J is TRBJ2-7, with D perhaps TRBD2 (6 bases). V lost 4 bases and J 7 bases, leaving 20 bases between the germline ends. Per germline, CDR1 KGHSH and CDR2 LQKENI. There are 15 residues in the CDR3. Here the CDR3 reads CASSQTWGEYEEQYF. For the CDR3, the DNA is TGTGCCAGCTCACAAACTTGGGGGGAGTACGAAGAGCAGTACTTC.

The genes are TRBV28 and TRBJ2-7, with D perhaps assigned TRBD1 or TRBD2 (5 bases each). This CDR3 has 13 amino acids. Germline CDR1 is MDHEN and CDR2 is SYDVKM. Trimming cost V 6 bases and J 7 bases, with 16 bases left between them. The CDR3 protein is CASRLLGEGEQYF. CDR3 coding DNA: TGTGCCAGCAGGCTACTAGGGGAAGGGGAGCAGTACTTC.

CDR3 in amino acids: CASSSTSVGDTDTQYF. The CDR3 DNA follows: TGTGCCAGCAGCTCTACTAGCGTGGGGGACACAGATACGCAGTATTTT. The rearrangement joins TRBV7-8 to TRBJ2-3, with 7 bases fitting TRBD2. Germline CDR1 and CDR2: SGHVS and FQNEAQ. The CDR3 has 16 amino acids. V lost 4 bases to trimming and J lost 2 bases; unmatched junction nucleotides: 9.

V gene TRBV2 combines with J gene TRBJ2-1, with D possibly matching TRBD2 (6 bases). This CDR3 region has 12 residues. The germline V gene encodes CDR1 SNHLY and CDR2 FYNNEI. Trimming pared 7 bases from V and 6 bases from J, leaving 10 bases between. DNA for the CDR3: TGTGCCAGCAAAGGGACTCTCAATGAGCAGTTCTTC. Translation gives CASKGTLNEQFF. Together with reference TRBV2 and TRBJ2-1, the CDR3 gives the full variable domain: EPEVTQTPSHQVTQMGQEVILRCVPISNHLYFYWYRQILGQKVEFLVSFYNNEISEKSEIFDDQFSVERPDGSNFTLKIRSTKLEDSAMYFCASKGTLNEQFFGPGTRLTVL.

The chain joins TRBV5-6 to TRBJ1-1, with 8 bases aligning to TRBD1. The trim removed 1 base at V and 0 bases at J, leaving 8 bases unmatched. The CDR3 consists of 17 residues. Germline-derived CDR1 and CDR2 are SGHDT and YYEEEE. In DNA form, the CDR3 reads TGTGCCAGCAGCTTGCCGACTTTGGACAGGGTGAACACTGAAGCTTTCTTT. It yields the protein CASSLPTLDRVNTEAFF.

As for this clone: Other DNA sequences in this specimen translate into the identical CDR3. This rearrangement joins TRBV27 to TRBJ2-3; no clear D. V lost 5 bases to trimming and J lost 6 bases, with 12 bases between them. Germline V CDR1 and CDR2: MNHEY, SMNVEV (reference sequence). The CDR3 loop spans 13 amino acids. Here the CDR3 reads CASSRLPPDTQYF. The DNA of the CDR3 is TGTGCCAGCAGTCGATTACCTCCGGATACGCAGTATTTT.